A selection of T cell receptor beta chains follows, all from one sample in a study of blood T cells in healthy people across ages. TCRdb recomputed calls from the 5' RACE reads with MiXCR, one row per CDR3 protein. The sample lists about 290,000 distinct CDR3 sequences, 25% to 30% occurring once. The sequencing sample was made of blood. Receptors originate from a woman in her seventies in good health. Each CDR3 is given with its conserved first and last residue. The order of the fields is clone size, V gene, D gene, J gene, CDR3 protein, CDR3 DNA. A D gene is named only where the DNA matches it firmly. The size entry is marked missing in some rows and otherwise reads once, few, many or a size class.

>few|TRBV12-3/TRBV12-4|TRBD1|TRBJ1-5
CASSLGGTGNLPQHF
TGTGCCAGCAGTTTAGGAGGGACAGGGAATCTGCCCCAGCATTTT
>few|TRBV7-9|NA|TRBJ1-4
CASSSQMGKTNEKLFF
TGTGCCAGCAGCTCCCAAATGGGAAAAACTAATGAAAAACTGTTTTTT
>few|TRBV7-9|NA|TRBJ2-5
CASSLWQTETQYF
TGTGCCAGCAGCTTATGGCAAACGGAGACCCAGTACTTC
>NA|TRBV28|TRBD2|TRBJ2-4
CASSSGGLAKNIQYF
TGTGCCAGCTCGAGCGGGGGGTTGGCCAAAAACATTCAGTACTTC
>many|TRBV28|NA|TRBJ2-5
CASSLMAGQETQYF
TGTGCCAGCAGCCTCATGGCGGGACAAGAGACCCAGTACTTC
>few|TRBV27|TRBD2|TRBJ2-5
CASSTLGLAAQETQYF
TGTGCCAGCAGTACCCTCGGACTAGCGGCTCAAGAGACCCAGTACTTC
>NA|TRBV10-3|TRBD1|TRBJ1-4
CAISATGLEKLFF
TGTGCCATCAGCGCGACAGGGCTTGAAAAACTGTTTTTT
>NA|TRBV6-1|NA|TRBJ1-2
CASSWDTSNYGYTF
TGTGCCAGCAGCTGGGACACCTCTAACTATGGCTACACCTTC
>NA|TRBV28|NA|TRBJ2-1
CASVGSSYNEQFF
TGTGCCAGCGTGGGTAGCTCCTACAATGAGCAGTTCTTC
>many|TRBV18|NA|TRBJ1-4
CASSPGEKLFF
TGTGCCAGCTCACCGGGAGAAAAACTGTTTTTT
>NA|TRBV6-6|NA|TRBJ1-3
CASISGNTIYF
TGTGCCAGCATATCCGGAAACACCATATATTTT
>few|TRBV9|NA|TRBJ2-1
CASSPYLNNEQFF
TGTGCCAGCAGCCCGTACTTGAACAATGAGCAGTTCTTC
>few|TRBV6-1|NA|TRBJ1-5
CASSEALTLSNQPQHF
TGTGCCAGCAGTGAAGCGCTTACCCTAAGCAATCAGCCCCAGCATTTT
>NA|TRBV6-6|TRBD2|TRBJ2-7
CASSYSASGSSYEQYF
TGTGCCAGCAGTTACTCAGCTAGCGGGAGCTCCTACGAGCAGTACTTC
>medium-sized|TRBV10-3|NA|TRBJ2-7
CAISEGRSGLGEQYF
TGTGCCATCAGTGAAGGCCGCTCAGGGTTAGGCGAGCAGTACTTC
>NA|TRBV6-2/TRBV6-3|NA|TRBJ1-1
CASIGRVTEAFF
TGTGCCAGCATCGGCAGGGTCACTGAAGCTTTCTTT
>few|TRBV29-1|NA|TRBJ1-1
CSVRRAVNAEAFF
TGCAGCGTTCGAAGGGCAGTGAACGCTGAAGCTTTCTTT
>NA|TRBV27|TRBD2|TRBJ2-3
CASSPTTSGSRTDTQYF
TGTGCCAGCAGTCCAACGACTAGCGGGAGCCGCACAGATACGCAGTATTTT
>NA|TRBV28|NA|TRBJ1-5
CASSFGGKQPQHF
TGTGCCAGCAGTTTTGGAGGAAAGCAGCCCCAGCATTTT
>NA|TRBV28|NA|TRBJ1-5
CASSLPGSTNQPQHF
TGTGCCAGCAGTTTACCGGGTTCTACCAATCAGCCCCAGCATTTT
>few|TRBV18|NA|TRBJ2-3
CASSPRPSGGLDTQYF
TGTGCCAGCTCACCTCGCCCCAGTGGAGGCCTAGATACGCAGTATTTT
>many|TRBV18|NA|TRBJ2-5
CASSPSRNSLQETQYF
TGTGCCAGCTCACCAAGTCGCAACAGCCTTCAAGAGACCCAGTACTTC